This T cell receptor beta chain is drawn from a study of shared clonotypes between healthy human individuals. The CDR3 extends over 10 amino acids. The germline CDR1 and CDR2 sequences are DFQATT and SNEGSKA (reference sequence). The J segment lost 13 bases and the V segment lost 5 bases, leaving 5 bases of the junction unmatched. Execution of the assay was at deep level. Using immunoSEQ multiplex PCR, the repertoire was profiled, and TCRdb retains in-frame clones only, with some absent. The repertoire holds around 700,000 clones, with 74% as singletons. The material sequenced was memory CD4+ T cells sorted from blood. Subset described: CD45RA-negative fraction. The chain carries TRBV20-1 and TRBJ2-5; 9 bases are a match to TRBD1. The source is a woman under 40 in good health. The CDR3 spells CSAGQGNPYF. The CDR3 nucleotides read TGCAGTGCTGGACAGGGGAATCCGTACTTC.